The clone carrying this T cell receptor (beta chain) was seen once. This table comes from immunoSEQ multiplex PCR, and its TCRdb copy is limited to in-frame clones, with some not included. The data contain roughly 2.2 million clones, 80% to 95% of them singletons. This sample was included in a study of shared clonotypes between healthy human individuals. Study-level background: Donor ages ranged 18 to 49 years: a couple of women, a few men.

Recent vaccinations or acute infections were absent in the healthy HIV-negative adult donors. Unmatched junction bases numbered 5, after V lost 5 bases and J lost 4 bases. The CDR3 is 15 amino acids. The germline CDR1 and CDR2 sequences are SEHNR and FQNEAQ (reference sequence). The J gene is TRBJ1-4, the V gene TRBV7-9, with 9 bases lining up with TRBD1. Sequencing was carried out using naive CD4+ T cells from PBMCs. Regarding subset: CD45RA+ positively selected. This receptor was taken from a man between 18 and 35 years old in good health. Some clones in this sample may be carry-over from other donors' samples. CDR3 sequence reads: CASSPMTGGNEKLFF. The CDR3 DNA reads as TGTGCCAGCAGCCCGATGACAGGGGGTAATGAAAAACTGTTTTTT.